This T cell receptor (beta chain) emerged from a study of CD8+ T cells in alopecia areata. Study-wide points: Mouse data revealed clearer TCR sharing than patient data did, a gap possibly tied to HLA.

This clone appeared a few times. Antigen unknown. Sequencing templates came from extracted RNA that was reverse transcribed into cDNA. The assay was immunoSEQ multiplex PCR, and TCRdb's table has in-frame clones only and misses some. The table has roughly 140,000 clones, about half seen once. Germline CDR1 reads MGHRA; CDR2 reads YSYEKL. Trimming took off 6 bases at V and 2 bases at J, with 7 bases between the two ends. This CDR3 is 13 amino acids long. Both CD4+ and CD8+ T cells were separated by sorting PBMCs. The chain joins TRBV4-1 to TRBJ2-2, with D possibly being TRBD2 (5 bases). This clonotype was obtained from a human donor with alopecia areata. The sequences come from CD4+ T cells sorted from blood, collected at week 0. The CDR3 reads CASRGSNTGELFF. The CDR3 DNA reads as TGCGCCAGCAGAGGGAGTAACACCGGGGAGCTGTTTTTT.